This T cell receptor (beta chain) originates from a study of OX40 agonist ivuxolimab in advanced cancers. Overall study findings and caveats: Averaged across samples, CD8+ T cells carried more expanded clones than CD4+ did. Antigen specificity remained undetermined for the expanded peripheral T cells.

CDR3 length equals 16 residues. Germline V CDR1 and CDR2: KGHSH, LQKENI. V shed 2 bases and J shed 0 bases, with 13 bases lying between them. Profiled with immunoSEQ multiplex PCR; TCRdb holds only in-frame clones, not every one. This sample has 60,000 or so clones; roughly 85% occur once, and the top ten carry roughly 0.95%. About this clone itself: Its antigen is unknown.

This clonotype was sampled from an adult with an advanced solid tumor such as melanoma, head and neck, liver or kidney cancer. The chain combines TRBV18 with TRBJ1-1; D perhaps matches TRBD1 (6 bases). The starting material was CD4+ or CD8+ T cells sorted from blood, obtained in a trial of the OX40 agonist ivuxolimab. The DNA for the CDR3 is TGTGCCAGCTCACCATCGGCAGGGGTTATGAACACTGAAGCTTTCTTT. Its translation: CASSPSAGVMNTEAFF.